The 7 T cell receptor beta chains listed next were all sequenced from one sample in a study of beta chain features in type 1 diabetes. Expressed TCRB transcripts were sequenced because the isolated RNA had all been reverse transcribed beforehand. Repertoires were generated with immunoSEQ multiplex PCR, while TCRdb's copy carries only in-frame clones and drops some. Of about 210,000 clones listed, roughly 10% are singletons. The sequencing input was central memory CD4+ T cells from blood. The receptors shown here come from a man aged 18 to 29 in good health.

This clone was recorded many times. This sequence joins TRBV21-1 and TRBJ2-1; the table's D call TRBD2 went unverified against the DNA. TRBV21-1 is deemed a pseudogene. The CDR3 extends over 11 amino acids. CDR3 region: CASSTSVEQFF. The CDR3 region has the DNA TGTGCCAGCAGCACTAGCGTTGAGCAGTTCTTC.

This sequence joins TRBV5-4 and TRBJ2-1; TRBD1 might be the D (5 bases). Trimming cost V 3 bases and J 9 bases, with 7 bases left between them. CDR3 length: 11 amino acids. CDR1 SGHNT and CDR2 YYREEE come from the germline V gene (reference sequence). The CDR3 protein is CASSSQGEQFF. The CDR3, as DNA: TGTGCCAGCAGCTCGCAGGGTGAGCAGTTCTTC.

The chain combines TRBV29-1 with TRBJ2-5, with 7 positions matching TRBD1. Unmatched junction bases numbered 6, after V lost 4 bases and J lost 4 bases. Germline V CDR1 and CDR2: SQVTM, ANQGSEA. The CDR3 extends over 13 amino acids. In nucleotides, the CDR3 is TGCAGCGTTGGACAGGGTAACAGAGAGACCCAGTACTTC. The encoded protein is CSVGQGNRETQYF.

This clone was seen ten or more times. J is TRBJ2-3 and V is TRBV9, with 7 bases identical to TRBD2. This CDR3 comprises 13 residues. With 0 bases clipped from V and 8 bases from J, the junction kept 3 bases outside the gene matches. Germline values: CDR1 SGDLS, CDR2 YYNGEE. The DNA for the CDR3 is TGTGCCAGCAGCGTAGTATCGGGGGGTACGCAGTATTTT. Protein sequence: CASSVVSGGTQYF. Together with reference TRBV9 and TRBJ2-3, the CDR3 gives the full variable domain: DSGVTQTPKHLITATGQRVTLRCSPRSGDLSVYWYQQSLDQGLQFLIQYYNGEERAKGNILERFSAQQFPDLHSELNLSSLELGDSALYFCASSVVSGGTQYFGPGTRLTVL.

With respect to this clone: Other nucleotide sequences from this sample produce the same CDR3. This sequence joins TRBV30 and TRBJ2-3; a possible D gene is TRBD2 (6 bases). Germline CDR1 and CDR2: GTSNPN and SVGIG (reference sequence). The CDR3 loop spans 14 amino acids. Trimming stripped 0 bases from V and 1 base from J, with 8 bases between. CDR3 coding DNA: TGTGCCTGGAGTGTCTCGGGGGGCACAGATACGCAGTATTTT. This codes for CAWSVSGGTDTQYF.

This clone has more than one count but fewer than ten. The chain carries TRBV7-2 and TRBJ2-7; the D gene is possibly TRBD1 (6 bases). V was pared by 5 bases and J by 4 bases, with 15 bases between. This CDR3 region has 14 residues. Germline V gene sequence: CDR1 SGHTA, CDR2 FQGNSA. The CDR3 sequence: CASSQAHRVYEQYF. The CDR3 nucleotides read TGTGCCAGCAGCCAGGCCCACAGGGTGTACGAGCAGTACTTC.

This clone was observed a handful of times. The chain has TRBV7-9 and TRBJ1-2; D is uncertain. V lost 2 bases and J 5 bases, leaving 9 bases between the germline ends. Looked up from germline, CDR1 is SEHNR and CDR2 is FQNEAQ (reference sequence). CDR3 length equals 13 residues. For the CDR3, the DNA is TGTGCCAGCAGCTTAATCGCCCTTTATGGCTACACCTTC. Its protein product is CASSLIALYGYTF. Based on the CDR3 plus reference TRBV7-9 and TRBJ1-2, the full variable domain is DTGVSQNPRHKITKRGQNVTFRCDPISEHNRLYWYRQTLGQGPEFLTYFQNEAQLEKSRLLSDRFSAERPKGSFSTLEIQRTEQGDSAMYLCASSLIALYGYTFGSGTRLTVV.